A single sample is the source of the 28 T cell receptor beta chains below, sequenced in a study of blood T cell repertoires in COVID-19. Repertoires were generated with immunoSEQ multiplex PCR, while TCRdb's copy carries only in-frame clones and drops some. The sample contains approximately 45,000 clones, approximately 87% of which appear only once. Sequenced: peripheral blood. The receptor source for this set is a middle-aged man with COVID-19, enrolled during active disease.

The V call is TRBV3-1 (or the pseudogene TRBV3-2), the J call TRBJ2-3; 10 bases match TRBD2. The CDR3 is 16 amino acids. Germline V lookup: CDR1 LGHDT, CDR2 YNNKEL (reference sequence). The J segment lost 4 bases and the V segment lost 4 bases, leaving 8 bases of the junction unmatched. Here the CDR3 DNA reads TGTGCCAGCAGCCTTTCCAGCGGGGGGGCCGCAGATACGCAGTATTTT. It specifies CASSLSSGGAADTQYF.

The gene calls are TRBV19 and TRBJ1-5; 10 bases map to TRBD1. Per the germline V gene, CDR1 is LNHDA and CDR2 is SQIVND (reference sequence). This CDR3 is built from 15 residues. V lost 10 bases and J lost 4; bases outside the gene matches: 10. Here the CDR3 reads CATTKPGQGNQPQHF. CDR3 bases: TGTGCCACCACGAAACCGGGACAGGGGAATCAGCCCCAGCATTTT. The whole variable domain, remainder taken from reference TRBV19 and TRBJ1-5, is DGGITQSPKYLFRKEGQNVTLSCEQNLNHDAMYWYRQDPGQGLRLIYYSQIVNDFQKGDIAEGYSVSREKKESFPLTVTSAQKNPTAFYLCATTKPGQGNQPQHFGDGTRLSIL.

The V gene is TRBV5-1, the J gene TRBJ2-1, with 16 bases matching TRBD2. There are 16 residues in the CDR3. After removal of 4 bases from V and 9 bases from J, the junction contained 7 bases not matched to a gene. The V gene's germline CDR1 is SGHRS and CDR2 YFSETQ. The CDR3 region is CASSPPGLAGGLEQFF. In nucleotides, the CDR3 is TGCGCCAGCAGCCCGCCGGGACTAGCGGGAGGGCTTGAGCAGTTCTTC. The full variable domain, its missing parts supplied by reference TRBV5-1 and TRBJ2-1, is KAGVTQTPRYLIKTRGQQVTLSCSPISGHRSVSWYQQTPGQGLQFLFEYFSETQRNKGNFPGRFSGRQFSNSRSEMNVSTLELGDSALYLCASSPPGLAGGLEQFFGPGTRLTVL.

This chain joins TRBV5-1 and TRBJ1-2, with 11 bases matching TRBD1. In germline, CDR1 is SGHRS, CDR2 YFSETQ. This CDR3 contains 14 residues. V gave up 4 bases and J gave up 4 bases; unmatched junction bases: 3. CDR3 protein: CASSRDRGIYGYTF. As DNA, the CDR3 is TGCGCCAGCAGCCGGGACAGGGGGATCTATGGCTACACCTTC. Using reference TRBV5-1 and TRBJ1-2 for the parts outside the CDR3, the full variable domain is KAGVTQTPRYLIKTRGQQVTLSCSPISGHRSVSWYQQTPGQGLQFLFEYFSETQRNKGNFPGRFSGRQFSNSRSEMNVSTLELGDSALYLCASSRDRGIYGYTFGSGTRLTVV.

This chain uses TRBV12-3 or TRBV12-4 with TRBJ2-5; D is ambiguous. The CDR3 is 13 residues long. With 7 bases removed from V and 2 bases from J, the gap between germline ends came to 11 bases. The CDR3 nucleotides read TGTGCCAGCACCTTAAGAGTTCAAGAGACCCAGTACTTC. Translating it yields CASTLRVQETQYF.

This clone was seen a handful of times. This sequence joins TRBV9 and TRBJ1-2; no clear D. The length of the CDR3 is 15 residues. Germline V gene sequence: CDR1 SGDLS, CDR2 YYNGEE. V shed 3 bases and J shed 8 bases, with 20 bases lying between them. The CDR3 DNA follows: TGTGCCAGCAGCGCAGACTTGACCGCTTTTGGGGGCTACACCTTC. The encoded protein is CASSADLTAFGGYTF.

The J gene is TRBJ1-6, the V gene TRBV28, with 8 nucleotides matching TRBD1. From germline, CDR1 is MDHEN and CDR2 SYDVKM. The CDR3 covers 17 residues. Trimming cost V 5 bases and J 2 bases; bases outside gene matches: 8. CDR3 protein: CASSPYTGGTYNSPLHF. The CDR3 DNA reads as TGTGCCAGCAGTCCCTATACAGGGGGGACCTATAATTCACCCCTCCACTTT.

CDR3 DNA: TGTGCCAGCAGCCAAGGCGTGTCAGGGAGGGTCGGGGAGCTGTTTTTT. It translates to CASSQGVSGRVGELFF. This rearrangement joins TRBV3-1 (or the pseudogene TRBV3-2) to TRBJ2-2; 7 bases line up with TRBD2. Per germline, CDR1 LGHDT and CDR2 YNNKEL (reference sequence). V dropped 1 base and J dropped 7; count of bases not matched to a gene: 9. The CDR3 runs to 16 residues.

V is TRBV6-1 and J is TRBJ1-2; 10 bases are a match to TRBD1. V shed 3 bases and J 8 bases; nucleotides not matched to a gene: 9. Germline values: CDR1 MNHNS, CDR2 SASEGT. CDR3 length: 15 residues. The CDR3 DNA reads as TGTGCCAGCAGTGACAGACAGGGGGCCGGTTACGGCTACACCTTC. It yields the protein CASSDRQGAGYGYTF.

CDR3 residues: CASRVAMNTEAFF. For the CDR3, the DNA is TGTGCCAGCCGGGTCGCGATGAACACTGAAGCTTTCTTT. V gene TRBV2 combines with J gene TRBJ1-1; D is ambiguous. This CDR3 has 13 residues. The germline V gene has CDR1 SNHLY and CDR2 FYNNEI. V lost 8 bases to trimming and J lost 0 bases, with 10 bases between them.

The chain joins TRBV29-1 to TRBJ1-1; the D is unclear. Trimming left V 2 bases short and J 2 bases short, with 3 bases between. The germline CDR1 and CDR2 sequences are SQVTM and ANQGSEA. The CDR3 covers 11 residues. For the CDR3, the DNA is TGCAGCGTTGAACTAAACACTGAAGCTTTCTTT. Translating it yields CSVELNTEAFF.

The V and J genes are TRBV10-2 and TRBJ1-6; D gene unclear. This CDR3 comprises 14 residues. V lost 6 bases and J 5 bases, leaving 11 bases between the germline ends. Germline lookup yields CDR1 WSHSY and CDR2 SAAADI. CDR3 amino acids: CASRNAGNNSPLHF. CDR3 bases: TGCGCCAGCAGGAACGCGGGAAATAATTCACCCCTCCACTTT.

The chain employs TRBV10-3 and TRBJ1-6, with TRBD1 matching 8 bases. CDR1 and CDR2 (germline): ENHRY, SYGVKD. The V segment lost 11 bases and the J segment 7 bases; nucleotides outside the gene matches: 7. This CDR3 is built from 13 residues. The DNA of the CDR3 is TGTGCCTCGCAGGGGGCGGGGAATTCACCCCTCCACTTT. Translated, it gives CASQGAGNSPLHF.

The rearrangement uses TRBV28 and TRBJ1-5; 9 nucleotides match TRBD1. Germline CDR1 is MDHEN and CDR2 is SYDVKM. The CDR3 sequence is 15 residues long. V dropped 8 bases and J dropped 4; count of bases not matched to a gene: 9. CDR3 sequence (DNA): TGTGCCAGCGTCCCACCCGGGACAGGGAATCAGCCCCAGCATTTT. Translation gives CASVPPGTGNQPQHF. The full variable domain, completed using reference TRBV28 and TRBJ1-5, is DVKVTQSSRYLVKRTGEKVFLECVQDMDHENMFWYRQDPGLGLRLIYFSYDVKMKEKGDIPEGYSVSREKKERFSLILESASTNQTSMYLCASVPPGTGNQPQHFGDGTRLSIL.

The rearrangement uses TRBV18 and TRBJ2-2; weak D call: TRBD1 (6 bases). Germline CDR1 KGHSH, CDR2 LQKENI. With 0 bases removed from V and 8 bases from J, the gap between germline ends came to 16 bases. The CDR3 extends over 16 amino acids. This CDR3 reads CASSPPTRTVSGELFF. In DNA, the CDR3 is TGTGCCAGCTCACCACCTACCCGGACAGTCAGTGGGGAGCTGTTTTTT.

This rearrangement joins TRBV7-2 to TRBJ1-4, with 10 nucleotides matching TRBD1. This CDR3 has 18 residues. Germline V gene sequence: CDR1 SGHTA, CDR2 FQGNSA. After removal of 1 base from V and 0 bases from J, the junction contained 5 bases not matched to a gene. The CDR3 here is CASSLGQGATATNEKLFF. The CDR3 bases are TGTGCCAGCAGCTTAGGACAGGGGGCTACTGCAACTAATGAAAAACTGTTTTTT. Together with reference TRBV7-2 and TRBJ1-4, the CDR3 gives the full variable domain: GAGVSQSPSNKVTEKGKDVELRCDPISGHTALYWYRQSLGQGLEFLIYFQGNSAPDKSGLPSDRFSAERTGGSVSTLTIQRTQQEDSAVYLCASSLGQGATATNEKLFFGSGTQLSVL.

The chain employs TRBV25-1 and TRBJ1-1, with a tentative D call TRBD1 (5 bases). This CDR3 has 13 amino acids. V lost 3 bases to trimming and J lost 5 bases, with 10 bases between them. From germline, CDR1 is MGHDK and CDR2 SYGVNS. CDR3 loop: CASSDSGFTEAFF. CDR3 nucleotides: TGTGCCAGCAGTGATTCAGGGTTTACTGAAGCTTTCTTT.

This sequence joins TRBV13 and TRBJ1-4; TRBD1 might be the D (5 bases). This CDR3 spans 15 amino acids. Trimming cost V 5 bases and J 8 bases, with 18 bases left between them. The germline CDR1 and CDR2 sequences are PRHDT and FYEKMQ (reference sequence). The DNA for the CDR3 is TGTGCCAGCAGCCTCCTCGAGCAGGGAAGAGAAAAACTGTTTTTT. Translation gives CASSLLEQGREKLFF.

This chain uses TRBV10-2 with TRBJ1-2; 11 bases align to TRBD1. CDR1 and CDR2 from the germline V gene are WSHSY and SAAADI. The CDR3 totals 14 residues. Trimming cost V 7 bases and J 2 bases; bases outside gene matches: 3. As DNA, the CDR3 is TGCGCCAGCAACCGGGACAGGGGGAACTATGGCTACACCTTC. Residues: CASNRDRGNYGYTF.

A single count supports this clone. This sequence joins TRBV5-3 and TRBJ1-2; D unclear. TRBV5-3 falls under the ORF class, with uncertain function. Trimming took off 3 bases at V and 8 bases at J, with 11 bases between the two ends. The CDR3 totals 12 residues. The CDR3 region has the DNA TGTGCCAGAAGCTGCGGTGCCTTAGGCTACACCTTC. Encoded protein: CARSCGALGYTF.

The chain employs TRBV5-1 and TRBJ1-6; D uncertain. The CDR3 totals 15 residues. CDR1 is SGHRS and CDR2 is YFSETQ in the germline V gene. Trimming removed 1 base from V and 9 bases from J, with 14 bases in between. The CDR3 DNA reads TGCGCCAGCAGCTTGTGGACGGAGGGCGGTTCACCCCTCCACTTT. It translates to CASSLWTEGGSPLHF.

The genes are TRBV5-1 and TRBJ2-1; TRBD2 matches 9 bases. Losses at the gene ends were 5 bases for V and 4 bases for J; bases not matched to a gene: 10. This CDR3 comprises 16 residues. Germline V gene sequence: CDR1 SGHRS, CDR2 YFSETQ. CDR3 sequence reads: CASSQTGTSLYNEQFF. The CDR3, as DNA: TGCGCCAGCAGTCAGACCGGGACTAGCCTTTACAATGAGCAGTTCTTC.

The chain links TRBV5-1 to TRBJ1-5; TRBD1 is a possible D gene (5 bases). This CDR3 has 13 residues. Germline loops: CDR1 SGHRS, CDR2 YFSETQ. V gave up 4 bases and J gave up 4 bases, with 9 bases separating them. The CDR3 sequence is CASSLDTNQPQHF. CDR3 nucleotides: TGCGCCAGCAGCCTGGACACAAATCAGCCCCAGCATTTT. The whole variable domain, filled in from reference TRBV5-1 and TRBJ1-5, reads KAGVTQTPRYLIKTRGQQVTLSCSPISGHRSVSWYQQTPGQGLQFLFEYFSETQRNKGNFPGRFSGRQFSNSRSEMNVSTLELGDSALYLCASSLDTNQPQHFGDGTRLSIL.

This chain's CDR3 is CASSLPSTGGGNTIYF. CDR3 DNA sequence: TGCGCCAGCAGCTTGCCATCGACAGGTGGTGGAAACACCATATATTTT. V is TRBV5-1 and J is TRBJ1-3; the D gene is possibly TRBD1 (6 bases). This CDR3 has 16 amino acids. Germline V gene lookup returns CDR1 SGHRS and CDR2 YFSETQ. V was shortened by 1 base and J by 3 bases, with 14 bases between the two germline ends. Complete variable domain (other parts from reference TRBV5-1 and TRBJ1-3): KAGVTQTPRYLIKTRGQQVTLSCSPISGHRSVSWYQQTPGQGLQFLFEYFSETQRNKGNFPGRFSGRQFSNSRSEMNVSTLELGDSALYLCASSLPSTGGGNTIYFGEGSWLTVV.

The gene calls are TRBV30 and TRBJ1-1; 8 nucleotides match TRBD1. V was pared by 2 bases and J by 2 bases, with 19 bases of the junction left unmatched. This CDR3 has 19 residues. Looked up from germline, CDR1 is GTSNPN and CDR2 is SVGIG (reference sequence). CDR3 bases: TGTGCCTGGAGTCCTCAGCCGTTCACAGGGGGAACCATAAACACTGAAGCTTTCTTT. Amino acids: CAWSPQPFTGGTINTEAFF. The full variable domain, its missing parts supplied by reference TRBV30 and TRBJ1-1, is SQTIHQWPATLVQPVGSPLSLECTVEGTSNPNLYWYRQAAGRGLQLLFYSVGIGQISSEVPQNLSASRPQDRQFILSSKKLLLSDSGFYLCAWSPQPFTGGTINTEAFFGQGTRLTVV.

This clone was counted a few times. The chain's CDR3 is CASSTLAETGELFF. The CDR3 DNA sequence: TGTGCCAGCAGCACACTAGCGGAGACCGGGGAGCTGTTTTTT. The chain has TRBV5-5 and TRBJ2-2; TRBD2 aligns across 8 bases. This CDR3 region has 14 residues. V trimming: 4 bases; J trimming: 5 bases; junction bases outside the gene matches: 4. Germline V gene sequence: CDR1 SGHKS, CDR2 YYEKEE (reference sequence).

The chain carries TRBV28 and TRBJ2-6; maybe TRBD2 (5 bases). Germline V gene sequence: CDR1 MDHEN, CDR2 SYDVKM. This CDR3 region has 16 residues. Trimming cost V 8 bases and J 1 base, with 15 bases left between them. CDR3 region: CASRKRVGSGANVLTF. In DNA form, the CDR3 reads TGTGCCAGCCGGAAGAGGGTTGGGTCTGGGGCCAACGTCCTGACTTTC.

This chain connects TRBV27 to TRBJ2-1, with D unclear. V was clipped by 8 bases and J by 5 bases, with 7 bases between them. The germline gives CDR1 MNHEY, CDR2 SMNVEV (reference sequence). The CDR3 consists of 11 residues. In nucleotides, the CDR3 is TGTGCCAGCCCCAGAAACAATGAGCAGTTCTTC. Amino acid sequence: CASPRNNEQFF.